The 15 T cell receptor delta chains reported below all come from one sample, sequenced in a study of γδ T cells in repeated Plasmodium falciparum infection. TCRdb reanalysed the multiplex PCR reads via CATT. The repertoire holds 93,000 or so delta-chain clones, with 0.95% to 1% as singletons. Gammadelta T cells were flow-sorted from PBMC into Vgamma9/Vdelta2+ and Vdelta2-negative populations for bulk analysis. The specimen sequenced was gamma-delta T cells from blood. The source is a pool of human donors (malaria-infected and uninfected, not separated).

This clone was detected a few times. Translating this DNA gives a protein that differs at residue 7 from the TCRdb one, which belongs to a much larger clone; a read error is likely, and the protein shown is this translation. This chain links TRDV1 with TRDJ2; tentatively, D is TRDD2 (5 bases). CDR1 is TSWWSYY and CDR2 is QGS in the germline V gene. V shed 4 bases and J shed 10 bases, with 19 bases lying between them. The CDR3 has 15 residues. The CDR3 sequence: CALGVVEFPAGQLFF. DNA of the CDR3: TGTGCTCTTGGGGTCGTGGAGTTTCCTGCGGGACAACTCTTCTTT.

This clone showed up just a few times. A far more abundant clone sits one base away, making this likely a read error. Other nucleotide sequences in the sample specify the same CDR3. V gene TRDV1 combines with J gene TRDJ1, with 8 bases lining up with TRDD3. No J gene is reported in TCRdb; it was inferred here by comparing the DNA with germline. CDR1 and CDR2 (germline): TSWWSYY, QGS. The CDR3 runs 20 residues. Unmatched junction bases numbered 19, after V lost 2 bases and J lost 2 bases. The CDR3 spells CALGEVIYGRDTRWTDKLIF. The CDR3 DNA sequence: TGTGCTCTTGGGGAAGTTATCTACGGGAGGGATACGAGATGGACCGATAAACTCATCTTT.

This clone appeared a few times. TCRdb assigns this DNA the protein of a much larger clone, which departs from its translation at residue 4; this likely reflects a read error, and the protein shown comes from translating the DNA. The rearrangement uses TRDV2 and TRDJ1; 7 positions agree with TRDD3. The J gene, missing from TCRdb, was assigned here through DNA to germline matching. This CDR3 comprises 17 residues. Germline V lookup: CDR1 GEAIGNYY, CDR2 EKD. The CDR3 DNA follows: TGTGCCTGTGGCACCTACCTTGGGGGGGATCCCACCGATAAACTCATCTTT. This encodes CACGTYLGGDPTDKLIF.

This clone was recorded a few times. It is likely a read error: a sequence one base away is far more abundant. At the DNA level, this CDR3 is encoded by other sequences in the same sample as well. The DNA of the CDR3 is TGTGCCTGTGATCCAATTACTGGGGGGTACGGGAGGACCGATAAACTCATCTTT. Protein sequence: CACDPITGGYGRTDKLIF. This sequence joins TRDV2 and TRDJ1, with 8 positions matching TRDD3. Germline matching of the DNA provided the J gene here, since TCRdb leaves it blank. The germline CDR1 and CDR2 sequences are GEAIGNYY and EKD. J gave up 2 bases and V 4 bases, and 17 bases lay outside the gene matches. The CDR3 sequence is 18 residues long.

The sample holds many counts of this clone. A far larger clone is one nucleotide away, so this likely arose from a read error. Other DNA sequences in the same sample also yield this CDR3. This sequence joins TRDV2 and TRDJ1; TRDD3 aligns across 9 bases. This CDR3 contains 18 residues. Germline V gene data show CDR1 as GEAIGNYY and CDR2 as EKD. Losses at the gene ends were 0 bases for V and 0 bases for J; bases not matched to a gene: 10. Written as DNA, the CDR3 is TGTGCCTGTGACACCGTAGGGGGGGATACCCTGTACACCGATAAACTCATCTTT. Residues: CACDTVGGDTLYTDKLIF.

The sample holds many counts of this clone. The TCRdb protein and the DNA translation do not line up at residue 9; the protein shown here was made by translating the DNA. Here the CDR3 DNA reads TGTGCTCTTGGGGAATCGCCTTCCGTCGTCAATTCCTCCGAGTACACCGATAAACTCATCTTT. Amino acid sequence: CALGESPSVVNSSEYTDKLIF. The chain couples TRDV1 to TRDJ1; a weak D match, TRDD2 (6 bases). With 2 bases removed from V and 0 bases from J, the gap between germline ends came to 28 bases. The CDR3 spans 21 residues. From germline, CDR1 is TSWWSYY and CDR2 QGS.

This clone was seen a handful of times. TCRdb shows a much larger clone's protein in place of this DNA's translation, and the two differ at residue 6, likely through a read error; the protein shown is translated from the DNA. V gene TRDV2 combines with J gene TRDJ1; 8 positions match TRDD3. No J gene was available from TCRdb, and it was assigned here by a germline match of the DNA. This CDR3 comprises 17 residues. CDR1 and CDR2 from the germline V gene are GEAIGNYY and EKD. Trimming cost V 3 bases and J 0 bases; bases outside gene matches: 11. The CDR3 DNA sequence: TGTGCCTGTGACCTTGGAGCTGGGGGACCGTACACCGATAAACTCATCTTT. It encodes CACDLGAGGPYTDKLIF.

This clone was counted a few times. The protein held in TCRdb is that of a much larger clone and does not match this DNA's translation at residue 7, likely because of a read error; the protein shown is translated from the DNA. V gene TRDV1 combines with J gene TRDJ1, with 7 bases lining up with TRDD3. J was trimmed by 0 bases and V by 0 bases; bases with no gene match: 13. The germline CDR1 and CDR2 sequences are TSWWSYY and QGS. CDR3 size: 19 residues. CDR3 protein: CALGELVRPGGGNTDKLIF. DNA of the CDR3: TGTGCTCTTGGGGAACTGGTACGTCCTGGGGGGGGGAACACCGATAAACTCATCTTT.

This clone was counted between two and nine times. The amino acid sequence in TCRdb belongs to a much larger clone and departs from this DNA's translation at residue 18, likely a sequencing read error; the sequence shown is translated from the DNA. This chain's CDR3 is CACDTGGPDTGGRAPYTGKLIF. Here the CDR3 DNA reads TGTGCCTGTGACACCGGAGGCCCGGATACTGGGGGACGCGCACCGTACACCGGTAAACTCATCTTT. The chain has TRDV2 and TRDJ1; 9 nucleotides agree with TRDD3. The J gene, absent from TCRdb, was called here by matching the DNA to germline. Germline assignment: CDR1 GEAIGNYY and CDR2 EKD. The CDR3 covers 22 residues.

This clone appeared a few times. This likely traces to a read error, being one base from a far larger clone. The sample has other DNA sequences that encode this CDR3 too. The V and J genes are TRDV1 and TRDJ1, with D unclear. Here the J gene came from matching the DNA to germline, since TCRdb omits it. The germline gives CDR1 TSWWSYY, CDR2 QGS. The CDR3 spans 16 residues. The CDR3 DNA is TGTGCTCTTGGGGAACTGCCCCCACCGTACACTGATAAACTCATCTTT. This sequence encodes CALGELPPPYTDKLIF.

For this clone: This probably arose from a read error, given a far larger clone one base away. Distinct nucleotide sequences in the sample also encode this CDR3. The chain has TRDV1 and TRDJ1; TRDD2 agrees at 7 bases. Here the J gene was assigned by germline matching of the DNA, as TCRdb has none. Germline V CDR1 and CDR2: TSWWSYY, QGS. V lost 3 bases to trimming and J lost 3 bases; unmatched junction nucleotides: 22. The CDR3 covers 20 residues. Written as DNA, the CDR3 is TGTGCTCTTGGGGAGCTTTCCTACTCCACAAGGGATCCAAAGGCCGATAAACTCATCTTT. Translation: CALGELSYSTRDPKADKLIF.

The chain employs TRDV1 and TRDJ1; TRDD3 matches at 7 bases. The J gene, missing from TCRdb, was assigned here through DNA to germline matching. Germline V gene lookup returns CDR1 TSWWSYY and CDR2 QGS. CDR3 length equals 26 residues. The V segment lost 1 base and the J segment 0 bases; nucleotides outside the gene matches: 35. The CDR3 bases are TGTGCTCTTGGGGAACACGGTCAGGGGCTCCGCACTACTGGGGCGAACGGGTGGATTTACACCGATAAACTCATCTTT. Translation gives CALGEHGQGLRTTGANGWIYTDKLIF.

This clone was seen a handful of times. The protein TCRdb lists belongs to a much larger clone and differs from this DNA's translation at residue 9, which points to a read error; the protein shown is made from the DNA. The V gene is TRDV1, the J gene TRDJ1; 10 positions agree with TRDD3. The CDR3 has 19 amino acids. J lost 1 base, V lost 2 bases, and 13 bases had no gene match. Germline V gene lookup returns CDR1 TSWWSYY and CDR2 QGS. The CDR3 DNA reads as TGTGCTCTTGGGGAATTCGGCATTTACTGGGGGATCTTCACCGATAAACTCATCTTT. Translated, it gives CALGEFGIYWGIFTDKLIF.

This clone was picked up a small number of times. The mismatch at residue 3 between this DNA's translation and the TCRdb protein of a much larger clone likely reflects a read error; the protein shown is translated from the DNA. The chain has TRDV1 and TRDJ1, with 10 positions matching TRDD3. Germline V gene sequence: CDR1 TSWWSYY, CDR2 QGS. CDR3 length: 22 residues. In DNA, the CDR3 is TGTGCTCCTGGGGAACTGGGAAGGTCCTACCATTTTACTGGGGGATACACCGATAAACTCATCTTT. Translated, it gives CAPGELGRSYHFTGGYTDKLIF.

Regarding this clone: This DNA's translation and the protein TCRdb lists, from a much larger clone, do not match at residue 10, likely due to a read error; the protein shown is translated from the DNA. The chain's CDR3 is CACDGTGGRSYDKLIF. CDR3 bases: TGTGCCTGTGATGGTACTGGGGGACGTAGCTACGATAAACTCATCTTT. V usage is TRDV2 and J usage is TRDJ1, with TRDD3 matching over 9 bases. TCRdb supplies no J gene; here it was assigned by aligning the nucleotide sequence to germline. Germline CDR1 GEAIGNYY, CDR2 EKD. This CDR3 contains 16 residues. V dropped 4 bases and J dropped 4; count of bases not matched to a gene: 12.